This passage covers 17 T cell receptor beta chains from one sample sequenced in a study of human T cells and chemical hapten exposure. The time point: patch test 1, 2 weeks after DPC sensitization. Indicated treatment: therapeutic diphenylcyclopropenone sensitization with weekly scalp DPC. TCRdb reanalysed the RACE reads using MiXCR and keeps one entry per CDR3 protein. The table lists around 380,000 distinct CDR3 sequences, approximately 4.4% of them singletons. The sample was whole blood, taken in connection with sensitization to the hapten diphenylcyclopropenone (DPC). The receptor source for this set is a woman aged 45-65 years with alopecia areata. Some clones in this sample may be carry-over from other donors' samples.

This clonotype was seen many times. V is TRBV7-6 and J is TRBJ1-3, with D perhaps TRBD1 (5 bases). Deletions cut 0 bases from V and 0 bases from J, with 12 bases between. CDR3 length equals 17 residues. Germline V gives CDR1 SGHVS, CDR2 FNYEAQ. The CDR3 nucleotides are TGTGCCAGCAGCTTAGCGGGGCCGGCACCCTCTGGAAACACCATATATTTT. Encoded protein: CASSLAGPAPSGNTIYF.

This clonotype was seen many times. The chain carries TRBV27 and TRBJ2-1, with TRBD2 matching over 7 bases. CDR3 size: 16 residues. CDR1 and CDR2 from the germline V gene are MNHEY and SMNVEV (reference sequence). Trimming removed 4 bases from V and 4 bases from J; junction bases left unmatched: 10. CDR3 DNA: TGTGCCAGCAGTTCCTCTAGCGGAGAAACTTACAATGAGCAGTTCTTC. Its translation: CASSSSSGETYNEQFF.

This clonotype was seen a few times. As DNA, the CDR3 is TGTGCCAGCAGCTTGAGGTTGAGGGAAAACATTCAGTACTTC. It specifies CASSLRLRENIQYF. The chain recombines TRBV5-6 with TRBJ2-4; TRBD2 might be the D (5 bases). The CDR3 is made up of 14 amino acids. The V gene lost 1 base and the J gene lost 5 bases, with 10 bases spanning the gap. Per germline, CDR1 SGHDT and CDR2 YYEEEE.

This clonotype was seen many times. The chain is built from TRBV29-1 and TRBJ2-2; no clear D. This CDR3 contains 14 residues. Trimming removed 7 bases from V and 7 bases from J, with 19 bases in between. Per germline, CDR1 SQVTM and CDR2 ANQGSEA. The CDR3 sequence: CSAPGIVGRGELFF. In nucleotides, the CDR3 is TGCAGCGCCCCAGGAATTGTCGGTCGCGGGGAGCTGTTTTTT.

In its sample, this clonotype was seen many times. The chain employs TRBV6-5 and TRBJ2-6; unclear D gene. CDR1 is MNHEY, CDR2 SVGAGI, per germline. With 6 bases removed from V and 4 bases from J, the gap between germline ends came to 10 bases. The CDR3 contains 14 residues. The CDR3 coding sequence is TGTGCCAGCAGCACATCCTCCGGGGCCAACGTCCTGACTTTC. Translated, it gives CASSTSSGANVLTF.

This clonotype has more than one count but fewer than ten. The chain recombines TRBV7-2 with TRBJ2-3, with D unclear. CDR1 is SGHTA and CDR2 is FQGNSA in the germline V gene. Trimming cost V 4 bases and J 6 bases, with 17 bases left between them. CDR3 length: 15 residues. This chain's CDR3 is CASSSRLSGVDTQYF. The CDR3 DNA follows: TGTGCCAGCAGCTCCCGCCTTAGTGGGGTGGATACGCAGTATTTT.

This clonotype was observed a few times. The chain carries TRBV12-3 or TRBV12-4 and TRBJ2-7; 7 bases agree with TRBD2. The CDR3 is 16 amino acids. V trimming: 5 bases; J trimming: 6 bases; junction bases outside the gene matches: 16. The CDR3 sequence is CASSPLSPRERSEQYF. As DNA, the CDR3 is TGTGCCAGCAGTCCCCTCTCCCCGCGGGAGAGGAGCGAGCAGTACTTC.

This clonotype occurred a few times. In nucleotides, the CDR3 is TGTGCCAGCAGTTACGATGCAGTTCAGTATTTT. Amino acids: CASSYDAVQYF. V usage is TRBV12-3 or TRBV12-4 and J usage is TRBJ2-3, with unresolved D. This CDR3 is built from 11 residues. V lost 4 bases, J lost 12 bases, and 11 bases lay in between.

This clonotype was seen repeatedly, ten times or more. The chain has TRBV28 and TRBJ2-1, with 14 bases fitting TRBD2. With 5 bases clipped from V and 16 bases from J, the junction kept 10 bases outside the gene matches. Germline CDR1 is MDHEN and CDR2 is SYDVKM. This CDR3 is built from 14 residues. CDR3 sequence reads: CASSPSGLAGGGFF. The CDR3 DNA is TGTGCCAGCAGTCCCTCCGGACTAGCGGGGGGCGGTTTCTTC.

The sample holds many counts of this clonotype. The rearrangement links TRBV9 to TRBJ2-3; 9 nucleotides align to TRBD2. J lost 1 base, V lost 4 bases, and 7 bases had no gene match. CDR3 length equals 16 residues. In germline, CDR1 is SGDLS, CDR2 YYNGEE. The CDR3 bases are TGTGCCAGCAGCACATCCTCTAGCGGGGGCACAGATACGCAGTATTTT. This sequence encodes CASSTSSSGGTDTQYF.

This clonotype has ten or more counts. V and J are TRBV5-1 and TRBJ2-4; D gene uncertain. Germline V gene lookup returns CDR1 SGHRS and CDR2 YFSETQ. The V end lost 4 bases, the J end lost 1 base, and 15 bases lay between the germline ends. The CDR3 contains 16 residues. The CDR3: CASSTENGLAKNIQYF. CDR3 DNA sequence: TGCGCCAGCAGCACAGAGAACGGCCTTGCCAAAAACATTCAGTACTTC.

The chain carries TRBV18 and TRBJ1-1, with a tentative D call TRBD1 (5 bases). The CDR3 spans 14 residues. V was trimmed by 0 bases and J by 1 base, leaving 6 bases between them. Germline CDR1 is KGHSH and CDR2 is LQKENI. CDR3 DNA: TGTGCCAGCTCACCACCGGGACGGAACACTGAAGCTTTCTTT. Translation gives CASSPPGRNTEAFF.

This clonotype was counted at least ten times. The chain combines TRBV2 with TRBJ1-5, with D tentatively TRBD1 (5 bases). Germline V gives CDR1 SNHLY, CDR2 FYNNEI. Trimming shortened V by 3 bases and J by 5 bases, and 11 bases separated the two germline ends. This CDR3 has 14 residues. The CDR3 DNA sequence: TGTGCCAGCAGTGATAGGGCAGGGCATCAGCCCCAGCATTTT. It yields the protein CASSDRAGHQPQHF. Together with reference TRBV2 and TRBJ1-5, the CDR3 gives the full variable domain: EPEVTQTPSHQVTQMGQEVILRCVPISNHLYFYWYRQILGQKVEFLVSFYNNEISEKSEIFDDQFSVERPDGSNFTLKIRSTKLEDSAMYFCASSDRAGHQPQHFGDGTRLSIL.

This clonotype was seen repeatedly, ten times or more. The genes are TRBV27 and TRBJ1-5, with TRBD1 matching over 7 bases. Germline CDR1 reads MNHEY; CDR2 reads SMNVEV (reference sequence). The ends lost 5 bases at V and 3 bases at J; junction bases unmatched: 7. The length of the CDR3 is 15 residues. The CDR3: CASSPQGEVNQPQHF. The CDR3 region has the DNA TGTGCCAGCAGTCCGCAGGGGGAAGTCAATCAGCCCCAGCATTTT.

This clonotype was picked up a small number of times. This rearrangement joins TRBV3-1 to TRBJ2-5, with 7 nucleotides matching TRBD2. V lost 0 bases and J lost 2; bases outside the gene matches: 12. Germline values: CDR1 LGHDT, CDR2 YNNKEL (reference sequence). The CDR3 is 18 residues long. CDR3 protein: CASSQDGVSGASQETQYF. The CDR3 DNA sequence: TGTGCCAGCAGCCAAGATGGGGTAAGCGGGGCCTCGCAAGAGACCCAGTACTTC.

The chain combines TRBV6-5 with TRBJ1-5; TRBD1 might be the D (6 bases). Trimming removed 6 bases from V and 7 bases from J, with 19 bases in between. The germline V gene has CDR1 MNHEY and CDR2 SVGAGI. CDR3 size: 15 residues. The CDR3 loop is CASSNGGAWGQPQHF. The CDR3 bases are TGTGCCAGCAGCAATGGGGGGGCGTGGGGCCAGCCCCAGCATTTT.

V gene TRBV6-5 combines with J gene TRBJ2-1, with 9 positions matching TRBD2. Germline trimming cut 7 bases from V and 8 bases from J; bases unmatched to any gene: 6. CDR1 and CDR2 (germline): MNHEY, SVGAGI. The CDR3 is made up of 13 amino acids. The DNA of the CDR3 is TGTGCCAGCAAACAGCGGGAGGACGATGAGCAGTTCTTC. Its protein product is CASKQREDDEQFF.